Following are 18 T cell receptor beta chains from one sample sequenced in a study of PD-1 blockade in classical Hodgkin lymphoma (dated by TCRdb to 2018 to 2021). The library came from the immunoSEQ multiplex PCR assay. TCRdb re-hosts the immuneACCESS table, in-frame sequences only. Its copies lack some clones; in the studies checked, an unresolved V gene accounts for under half of them, and the cause for the rest is not known. Here the sample has about 16,000 clones; 70% to 90% occur a single time. The ten top clones hold 1% of the sample. What the time point label conveys for this sample: cycle 1 day 1 (C1D1), immediately before nivolumab initiation. All trial patients had relapsed after autologous stem cell transplantation, with cohorts A, B and C differing in prior brentuximab vedotin exposure. Magnetic negative selection with a Miltenyi CD4+ T cell isolation kit was used to purify CD4+ T cells from thawed PBMCs.

The sample was CD4+ T cells from blood, taken at baseline. Every receptor here comes from a human donor with classical Hodgkin lymphoma.

A few counts support this clone. V usage is TRBV29-1 and J usage is TRBJ1-2; 8 bases align to TRBD1. This CDR3 contains 11 residues. The V and J ends lost 4 bases and 5 bases, in that order; junction bases with no gene match: 0. CDR1 SQVTM and CDR2 ANQGSEA come from the germline V gene. DNA of the CDR3: TGCAGCGTTGGGACAGGGTATGGCTACACCTTC. It codes for CSVGTGYGYTF.

The chain employs TRBV5-1 and TRBJ2-1; D is uncertain. The germline V gene encodes CDR1 SGHRS and CDR2 YFSETQ. There are 13 residues in the CDR3. V was clipped by 2 bases and J by 5 bases, with 8 bases between them. As DNA, the CDR3 is TGCGCCAGCAGCTTACTGACCAACAATGAGCAGTTCTTC. Its translation is CASSLLTNNEQFF.

The chain recombines TRBV19 with TRBJ2-7, with D perhaps given as TRBD1 or TRBD2 (6 bases each). Trimming cost V 9 bases and J 0 bases, with 15 bases left between them. This CDR3 spans 14 amino acids. Per the germline V gene, CDR1 is LNHDA and CDR2 is SQIVND (reference sequence). CDR3 bases: TGTGCCAGCAGGAGGGGGACGGGCTCCTACGAGCAGTACTTC. Residues: CASRRGTGSYEQYF.

This clone was recorded a few times. The chain links TRBV6-5 to TRBJ1-5; D unresolved. Germline assignment: CDR1 MNHEY and CDR2 SVGAGI. The CDR3 totals 14 residues. V was clipped by 0 bases and J by 0 bases, with 3 bases between them. CDR3 in amino acids: CASSYSFSNQPQHF. CDR3 nucleotide sequence: TGTGCCAGCAGTTACTCGTTTAGCAATCAGCCCCAGCATTTT.

This chain links TRBV5-6 with TRBJ1-5, with no clear D. The V end was cut by 2 bases, the J end by 3 bases, with 9 bases between. The CDR3 consists of 14 residues. The germline V gene encodes CDR1 SGHDT and CDR2 YYEEEE. The CDR3 region is CASSFGGINQPQHF. CDR3 DNA: TGTGCCAGCAGCTTTGGAGGCATCAATCAGCCCCAGCATTTT. The full variable domain, rest sourced from reference TRBV5-6 and TRBJ1-5, is DAGVTQSPTHLIKTRGQQVTLRCSPKSGHDTVSWYQQALGQGPQFIFQYYEEEERQRGNFPDRFSGHQFPNYSSELNVNALLLGDSALYLCASSFGGINQPQHFGDGTRLSIL.

The chain employs TRBV7-9 and TRBJ1-6, with no clear D. The CDR3 totals 16 residues. CDR1 is SEHNR and CDR2 is FQNEAQ in the germline V gene (reference sequence). The germline V and J ends were trimmed by 3 bases and 5 bases, with 14 bases remaining between them. CDR3 residues: CASSFNTADDNSPLHF. The CDR3 nucleotides are TGTGCCAGCAGCTTTAATACGGCAGACGATAATTCACCCCTCCACTTT.

The chain combines TRBV6-5 with TRBJ1-1; D remains unclear. This CDR3 comprises 14 residues. Trimming removed 0 bases from V and 4 bases from J, with 9 bases in between. CDR1 and CDR2 (germline): MNHEY, SVGAGI. The DNA for the CDR3 is TGTGCCAGCAGTTACTCGGAGGGTCGCACTGAAGCTTTCTTT. Its translation: CASSYSEGRTEAFF.

Points on this clone: A read error may account for a junction end that differs from germline. The chain joins TRBV7-7 to TRBJ2-5; TRBD2 is a possible D gene (7 bases). Germline values: CDR1 SSHAT, CDR2 FNYEAQ (reference sequence). The CDR3 length is 14 residues. CDR3 region: CASSLGGAGRAQYF. CDR3 DNA sequence: TGTGCTAGCAGCTTGGGGGGGGCCGGTCGAGCCCAGTACTTC.

This clone was detected a few times. The rearrangement uses TRBV6-5 and TRBJ2-7; possibly TRBD1 or TRBD2 for D (5 bases each). This CDR3 region has 12 residues. The V end was cut by 6 bases, the J end by 5 bases, with 11 bases between. CDR1 MNHEY and CDR2 SVGAGI come from the germline V gene. The CDR3 DNA follows: TGTGCCAGCAGCCGTGTGGGACACGAGCAGTACTTC. Amino acid sequence: CASSRVGHEQYF.

This rearrangement joins TRBV9 to TRBJ2-2; D uncertain. The CDR3 loop spans 16 amino acids. Germline assignment: CDR1 SGDLS and CDR2 YYNGEE. The V and J ends lost 1 base and 0 bases respectively, with 10 bases between them. The DNA of the CDR3 is TGTGCCAGCAGCGTACCCCCTTACACGAACACCGGGGAGCTGTTTTTT. The encoded protein is CASSVPPYTNTGELFF.

This chain uses TRBV7-8 with TRBJ1-5; D may be TRBD1 (5 bases). CDR3 length: 15 amino acids. Deletions cut 5 bases from V and 0 bases from J, with 11 bases between. Germline loops: CDR1 SGHVS, CDR2 FQNEAQ. The CDR3 sequence: CASSRDGLSNQPQHF. The CDR3 DNA reads as TGTGCCAGCAGCCGGGACGGTCTTAGCAATCAGCCCCAGCATTTT. Supplemented by reference TRBV7-8 and TRBJ1-5, the full variable domain reads GAGVSQSPRYKVAKRGQDVALRCDPISGHVSLFWYQQALGQGPEFLTYFQNEAQLDKSGLPSDRFFAERPEGSVSTLKIQRTQQEDSAVYLCASSRDGLSNQPQHFGDGTRLSIL.

V gene TRBV19 combines with J gene TRBJ2-3; D is unclear. This CDR3 region has 14 residues. Deletions cut 3 bases from V and 6 bases from J, with 13 bases between. Germline CDR1 reads LNHDA; CDR2 reads SQIVND (reference sequence). The CDR3 DNA sequence: TGTGCCAGTAGTATCAACTGGGGTTGGGATACGCAGTATTTT. This gives the protein CASSINWGWDTQYF.

V gene TRBV4-2 combines with J gene TRBJ2-5; 8 bases agree with TRBD1. V gave up 5 bases and J gave up 1 base; unmatched junction bases: 6. CDR3 length: 15 amino acids. Germline V lookup: CDR1 LGHNA, CDR2 YNFKEQ. The DNA for the CDR3 is TGTGCCAGCAGCACCCGACAGGGGCTCCAAGAGACCCAGTACTTC. It codes for CASSTRQGLQETQYF.

J is TRBJ2-3 and V is TRBV19; D ambiguous. Germline CDR1 is LNHDA and CDR2 is SQIVND (reference sequence). Trimming cost V 4 bases and J 2 bases, with 13 bases left between them. The CDR3 runs to 15 residues. The CDR3 reads CASSKENFPTDTQYF. As DNA, the CDR3 is TGTGCCAGTAGTAAGGAGAACTTTCCCACAGATACGCAGTATTTT.

The chain couples TRBV6-5 to TRBJ2-5, with D maybe TRBD1 (6 bases). The germline CDR1 and CDR2 sequences are MNHEY and SVGAGI. V was clipped by 6 bases and J by 5 bases, with 16 bases between them. The CDR3 totals 14 residues. CDR3 loop: CASRGSGARETQYF. The CDR3 coding sequence is TGTGCCAGCAGAGGATCAGGGGCTCGGGAGACCCAGTACTTC.

The rearrangement links TRBV10-3 to TRBJ2-7; 7 nucleotides match TRBD1. This CDR3 spans 17 amino acids. Looked up from germline, CDR1 is ENHRY and CDR2 is SYGVKD. Trimming cost V 6 bases and J 3 bases; bases outside gene matches: 17. The CDR3 loop reads CAIRGSVKGAKFYEQYF. Here the CDR3 DNA reads TGTGCCATCAGGGGCAGTGTGAAGGGGGCGAAGTTCTACGAGCAGTACTTC.

The chain combines TRBV6-5 with TRBJ2-3, with 7 bases matching TRBD1. With 5 bases clipped from V and 2 bases from J, the junction kept 4 bases outside the gene matches. The CDR3 totals 14 residues. CDR1 is MNHEY, CDR2 SVGAGI, per germline. The CDR3 loop reads CASSATGVTDTQYF. In nucleotides, the CDR3 is TGTGCCAGCAGTGCCACAGGGGTCACAGATACGCAGTATTTT.

Notes on this clone: At one boundary the junction diverges from the germline segment, which might be a read error. The V and J genes are TRBV13 and TRBJ2-3; TRBD1 matches 9 bases. The CDR3 runs 14 residues. Germline V gene sequence: CDR1 PRHDT, CDR2 FYEKMQ (reference sequence). The CDR3 DNA reads as TGTGCCAGCAGCCTAGGACAGGGGATAGATACGCAGTATTTT. Residues: CASSLGQGIDTQYF.